Sequencing of this TCR beta chain was carried out in a study of neurological immune-mediated disorders. CDR3 length equals 14 residues. Germline V CDR1 and CDR2: DFQATT, SNEGSKA (reference sequence). V was clipped by 4 bases and J by 2 bases, with 13 bases between them. As for time point: longitudinal time-point 1 (baseline). It was from 2 million PBMCs stored at -80 C that the unsorted libraries were obtained. This clonotype was recorded at least ten times. Antigen unknown. Overall study results and limits: Across subjects, expanded clones had no CDR3 amino acid sequences in common, pointing to private repertoires in all groups. In HTLV-1-associated myelopathy, TCR clonal expansion was greatest, whereas multiple sclerosis had the least, falling below healthy controls.

A single run covered 15-18 subjects with over 170 million TCR-beta sequences. TCRdb processed the 5' RACE reads anew with MiXCR; each CDR3 protein has one entry. This table holds 55,000 to 80,000 distinct CDR3 sequences, about an eighth found once. The chain joins TRBV20-1 to TRBJ2-3, with D perhaps given as TRBD1 or TRBD2 (5 bases each). The source is a female donor with HTLV-1-associated myelopathy (HAM/TSP). Sequencing input: PBMCs. The CDR3 DNA reads TGCAGTGCTATCCGGGGCCGAGTCACAGATACGCAGTATTTT. This encodes CSAIRGRVTDTQYF.